The next 2 T cell receptor beta chains were all read from a single sample in a study of blood T cell repertoires in COVID-19. The repertoire was sequenced with immunoSEQ multiplex PCR; TCRdb's copy has only in-frame clones and lacks some. The sample includes roughly 58,000 clones, roughly three quarters seen only once; the top ten take roughly 23%. Material for sequencing was peripheral blood. The receptor source for this set is a man aged 50-60 years with active or convalescent COVID-19.

The V gene is TRBV7-9, the J gene TRBJ2-1; 11 positions agree with TRBD2. V lost 4 bases, J lost 6 bases, and 5 bases stayed unmatched. This CDR3 has 15 residues. Germline V lookup: CDR1 SEHNR, CDR2 FQNEAQ (reference sequence). Written as DNA, the CDR3 is TGTGCCAGCAGCTCCACTAGCGGGAGAACCAATGAGCAGTTCTTC. This gives the protein CASSSTSGRTNEQFF.

The chain links TRBV5-1 to TRBJ2-3; the D gene is possibly TRBD2 (6 bases). The CDR3 has 15 amino acids. Germline values: CDR1 SGHRS, CDR2 YFSETQ. Trimming took off 4 bases at V and 0 bases at J, with 12 bases between the two ends. The CDR3 protein is CASSADGGSTDTQYF. CDR3 coding DNA: TGCGCCAGCAGCGCTGATGGGGGGAGCACAGATACGCAGTATTTT.